This is a list of T cell receptor beta chains from one sample in a study of CD8+ T cells in alopecia areata. Sequencing used immunoSEQ multiplex PCR; TCRdb keeps in-frame clones, though not all of them. The sample yields about 4,400 clones, about 60% seen once. This specimen was skin, taken at week 4, from a patient treated with tofacitinib. The receptors were sampled from a human donor with alopecia areata. CDR3s include the opening cysteine and the closing phenylalanine or tryptophan. The D gene is left open where the match is weak. The size field is filled for only some rows; it gives once, few, many or a size class.

CDR3 DNA: TGCGCCAGCAACGGACAGTCCTACGAGCAGTACTTC; CDR3 protein: CASNGQSYEQYF; clone size: -; V gene: TRBV5-1; J gene: TRBJ2-7; D gene: -
CDR3 DNA: TGCAGCGTTGCTGGGGGCCTGGGAGAGCAGTTCTTC; CDR3 protein: CSVAGGLGEQFF; clone size: few; V gene: TRBV29-1; J gene: TRBJ2-1; D gene: -
CDR3 DNA: TGTGCCAGCAACGCGGGACTAGCGGGAGGGAAGGAGACCCAGTACTTC; CDR3 protein: CASNAGLAGGKETQYF; clone size: -; V gene: TRBV5-4; J gene: TRBJ2-5; D gene: TRBD2
CDR3 DNA: TGCGCCAGCAGCTTGAGCGGGGCCTACAATGAGCAGTTCTTC; CDR3 protein: CASSLSGAYNEQFF; clone size: few; V gene: TRBV5-1; J gene: TRBJ2-1; D gene: TRBD2
CDR3 DNA: TGCAGCGTTGAATGGGGGGATGACAAGACCTCCTATGGCTACACCTTC; CDR3 protein: CSVEWGDDKTSYGYTF; clone size: -; V gene: TRBV29-1; J gene: TRBJ1-2; D gene: -
CDR3 DNA: TGTGCCAGCAGATACAGGGGAAGCAATCAGCCCCAGCATTTT; CDR3 protein: CASRYRGSNQPQHF; clone size: few; V gene: TRBV6-5; J gene: TRBJ1-5; D gene: TRBD1
CDR3 DNA: TGTGCCAGCAGTCCTTTTAGCGGCTACGAGCAGTACTTC; CDR3 protein: CASSPFSGYEQYF; clone size: -; V gene: TRBV2; J gene: TRBJ2-7; D gene: -
CDR3 DNA: TGCGCCAGCAGTCCCAGGGGCGCGGGGCAGTATTTT; CDR3 protein: CASSPRGAGQYF; clone size: few; V gene: TRBV23-1; J gene: TRBJ2-3; D gene: -
CDR3 DNA: TGTGCCAGCAGCTGGACCAGGAGGGCGGTGGGCACAGATACGCAGTATTTT; CDR3 protein: CASSWTRRAVGTDTQYF; clone size: few; V gene: TRBV14; J gene: TRBJ2-3; D gene: -
CDR3 DNA: TGCAGTGCTCCTTACGGCTACGAGCAGTACTTC; CDR3 protein: CSAPYGYEQYF; clone size: -; V gene: TRBV20-1; J gene: TRBJ2-7; D gene: -
CDR3 DNA: TGTGCCAGCCTGGGATTGCTAAGGGGGCTGAACACTGAAGCTTTCTTT; CDR3 protein: CASLGLLRGLNTEAFF; clone size: -; V gene: TRBV2; J gene: TRBJ1-1; D gene: TRBD1
CDR3 DNA: TGTGCCAGCAGCACGGACGTCGAGCAGTACTTC; CDR3 protein: CASSTDVEQYF; clone size: few; V gene: TRBV6-8; J gene: TRBJ2-7; D gene: -
CDR3 DNA: TGTGCCAGCAGCCGTGGGGCCTATAATGAAGCTTTCTTT; CDR3 protein: CASSRGAYNEAFF; clone size: -; V gene: TRBV5-5; J gene: TRBJ1-1; D gene: -
CDR3 DNA: TGCGCCAGCAGCCACAGGGGCCAACGACTAGCGGGAGACGGGGAGCTGTTTTTT; CDR3 protein: CASSHRGQRLAGDGELFF; clone size: few; V gene: TRBV5-1; J gene: TRBJ2-2; D gene: TRBD2
CDR3 DNA: TGTGCCAGCAGCCAGAACTACTATGGCTACACCTTC; CDR3 protein: CASSQNYYGYTF; clone size: few; V gene: TRBV7-8; J gene: TRBJ1-2; D gene: -
CDR3 DNA: TGTGCCAGCAGTCCCGGGACAGGGGTTAGGGAGACCCAGTACTTC; CDR3 protein: CASSPGTGVRETQYF; clone size: -; V gene: TRBV6-6; J gene: TRBJ2-5; D gene: TRBD1
CDR3 DNA: TGCAGCGTGGGATTAGCGGGAAACTCCTACAATGAGCAGTTCTTC; CDR3 protein: CSVGLAGNSYNEQFF; clone size: -; V gene: TRBV29-1; J gene: TRBJ2-1; D gene: TRBD2
CDR3 DNA: TGCGCCAGCAGCCGCCCGGACAGGAACTATGGCTACACCTTC; CDR3 protein: CASSRPDRNYGYTF; clone size: -; V gene: TRBV4-1; J gene: TRBJ1-2; D gene: TRBD1
CDR3 DNA: TGTGCCACCGGGACAGGGTTTAATTCACCCCTCCACTTT; CDR3 protein: CATGTGFNSPLHF; clone size: -; V gene: TRBV2; J gene: TRBJ1-6; D gene: TRBD1
CDR3 DNA: TGTGCCAGTAGTATGAGAAGGAATGAGCAGTTCTTC; CDR3 protein: CASSMRRNEQFF; clone size: -; V gene: TRBV19; J gene: TRBJ2-1; D gene: -
CDR3 DNA: TGTGCCAGCAGCGTAGGCCCAGCGGGAGGGCCCGGGGAGCAGTTCTTC; CDR3 protein: CASSVGPAGGPGEQFF; clone size: few; V gene: TRBV9; J gene: TRBJ2-1; D gene: TRBD2
CDR3 DNA: TGTGCCAGCAGCACGGACGTCGAGCAGTACTTC; CDR3 protein: CASSTDVEQYF; clone size: few; V gene: TRBV6-5; J gene: TRBJ2-7; D gene: -
CDR3 DNA: TGTGCCAGCAGCTCGGGAAGACAGCAGGGGTATGAAAACATTCAGTACTTC; CDR3 protein: CASSSGRQQGYENIQYF; clone size: -; V gene: TRBV11-1; J gene: TRBJ2-4; D gene: -
CDR3 DNA: TGTGCCAGCGTTTCCACTGAAGCTTTCTTT; CDR3 protein: CASVSTEAFF; clone size: few; V gene: TRBV6-1; J gene: TRBJ1-1; D gene: -
CDR3 DNA: TGTGCCAGCAGTTCCCCCGGCCGCAACACCGGGGAGCTGTTTTTT; CDR3 protein: CASSSPGRNTGELFF; clone size: once; V gene: TRBV28; J gene: TRBJ2-2; D gene: -
CDR3 DNA: TGTGCCAGCAGTTACGGACTAGACCCAAGCACAGATACGCAGTATTTT; CDR3 protein: CASSYGLDPSTDTQYF; clone size: -; V gene: TRBV6-6; J gene: TRBJ2-3; D gene: TRBD2
CDR3 DNA: TGTGCCACCCTCCGCTCCTACGAGCAGTACTTC; CDR3 protein: CATLRSYEQYF; clone size: -; V gene: TRBV28; J gene: TRBJ2-7; D gene: -
CDR3 DNA: TGTGCCACCAGCAGAGATCGTCTGAGAGGGAACCCTACTGAAGCTTTCTTT; CDR3 protein: CATSRDRLRGNPTEAFF; clone size: -; V gene: TRBV15; J gene: TRBJ1-1; D gene: -
CDR3 DNA: TGTGCCAGCAGCGCAATCACGAGCACCGGGGAGCTGTTTTTT; CDR3 protein: CASSAITSTGELFF; clone size: -; V gene: TRBV9; J gene: TRBJ2-2; D gene: -
CDR3 DNA: TGTGCCAGCAGTTCAGGCCCCCTAGCCAAAAACATTCAGTACTTC; CDR3 protein: CASSSGPLAKNIQYF; clone size: few; V gene: TRBV25-1; J gene: TRBJ2-4; D gene: -
CDR3 DNA: TGTGCCAGCGGCTCAACGACTAGCGGGGTCACAGATACGCAGTATTTT; CDR3 protein: CASGSTTSGVTDTQYF; clone size: -; V gene: TRBV7-9; J gene: TRBJ2-3; D gene: TRBD2
CDR3 DNA: TGTGCCACCAGCAAGGGGGACAGGGATGAAAAACTGTTTTTT; CDR3 protein: CATSKGDRDEKLFF; clone size: -; V gene: TRBV15; J gene: TRBJ1-4; D gene: TRBD1
CDR3 DNA: TGTGCCAGCAGCCCGTCGACAGGACCCTACGAGCAGTACTTC; CDR3 protein: CASSPSTGPYEQYF; clone size: once; V gene: TRBV4-2; J gene: TRBJ2-7; D gene: -
CDR3 DNA: TGCGCCAGCAGCTTGGTGGTAGGGTCGAGCACTGAAGCTTTCTTT; CDR3 protein: CASSLVVGSSTEAFF; clone size: large; V gene: TRBV5-1; J gene: TRBJ1-1; D gene: -
CDR3 DNA: TGCGCCAGCAGCTTGTGGGGACAGGGAACAAACACCGGGGAGCTGTTTTTT; CDR3 protein: CASSLWGQGTNTGELFF; clone size: -; V gene: TRBV5-1; J gene: TRBJ2-2; D gene: TRBD1
CDR3 DNA: TGTGCCAGTACCCAGGGACGGGAAACAGATACGCAGTATTTT; CDR3 protein: CASTQGRETDTQYF; clone size: -; V gene: TRBV19; J gene: TRBJ2-3; D gene: -
CDR3 DNA: TGTGCCAGCACCCAAGGGCGCGGAAGCTCCTACAATGAGCAGTTCTTC; CDR3 protein: CASTQGRGSSYNEQFF; clone size: -; V gene: TRBV7-9; J gene: TRBJ2-1; D gene: -
CDR3 DNA: TGTGCCAGCAGTTACTCCGGGGCCCGGGGGGGTGGTGAGCAGTTCTTC; CDR3 protein: CASSYSGARGGGEQFF; clone size: large; V gene: TRBV6-5; J gene: TRBJ2-1; D gene: TRBD2
CDR3 DNA: TGTGCCAGCAGTCCCTTCGAAGCAATTAACAATCAGCCCCAGCATTTT; CDR3 protein: CASSPFEAINNQPQHF; clone size: -; V gene: TRBV27; J gene: TRBJ1-5; D gene: -
CDR3 DNA: TGTGCCAGCCGAGTTGCCACAGATACGCAGTATTTT; CDR3 protein: CASRVATDTQYF; clone size: -; V gene: TRBV11-2; J gene: TRBJ2-3; D gene: -
CDR3 DNA: TGTGCCAGCAGCCCTTCGGCGGGACTAGCGGTAGGATCCTACAATGAGCAGTTCTTC; CDR3 protein: CASSPSAGLAVGSYNEQFF; clone size: -; V gene: TRBV11-2; J gene: TRBJ2-1; D gene: TRBD2
CDR3 DNA: TGTGCCAGCAGCTTAGGGGGGACTTCCCACACCGGGGAGCTGTTTTTT; CDR3 protein: CASSLGGTSHTGELFF; clone size: -; V gene: TRBV7-3; J gene: TRBJ2-2; D gene: -
CDR3 DNA: TGTGCCAGCAGTGATTACTACGAGCAGTACTTC; CDR3 protein: CASSDYYEQYF; clone size: few; V gene: TRBV6-6; J gene: TRBJ2-7; D gene: -
CDR3 DNA: TGTGCCTGCTCTGCTGGGTGGGGCGCTGAAGCTTTCTTT; CDR3 protein: CACSAGWGAEAFF; clone size: -; V gene: TRBV30; J gene: TRBJ1-1; D gene: -
CDR3 DNA: TGTGCCAGCAGCGTTAGCGGGAGGCCTTGGGAGCAGTACTTC; CDR3 protein: CASSVSGRPWEQYF; clone size: -; V gene: TRBV9; J gene: TRBJ2-7; D gene: TRBD2
CDR3 DNA: TGTGCCTCGTTTGAGGACGCGGCGTGGGGCACTGAAGCTTTCTTT; CDR3 protein: CASFEDAAWGTEAFF; clone size: -; V gene: TRBV30; J gene: TRBJ1-1; D gene: -
CDR3 DNA: TGCAGCGTTGCGGAGGGGCTCCTTGGCAATCAGCCCCAGCATTTT; CDR3 protein: CSVAEGLLGNQPQHF; clone size: -; V gene: TRBV29-1; J gene: TRBJ1-5; D gene: -
CDR3 DNA: TGTGCCAGCAGCAAGGACAGACAAGAGACCCAGTACTTC; CDR3 protein: CASSKDRQETQYF; clone size: -; V gene: TRBV5-4; J gene: TRBJ2-5; D gene: -
CDR3 DNA: TGCGCCAGCAGCCAGGGACCGGGACAGGGGGCACTTGGGACTGAAGCTTTCTTT; CDR3 protein: CASSQGPGQGALGTEAFF; clone size: -; V gene: TRBV4-1; J gene: TRBJ1-1; D gene: TRBD1
CDR3 DNA: TGTGCCACCGTGACAGTCTATGGCTACACCTTC; CDR3 protein: CATVTVYGYTF; clone size: -; V gene: TRBV6-1; J gene: TRBJ1-2; D gene: -
CDR3 DNA: TGTGCCAGCGCTTTGACTAGCGGGAGCCACGAGCAGTACTTC; CDR3 protein: CASALTSGSHEQYF; clone size: few; V gene: TRBV27; J gene: TRBJ2-7; D gene: TRBD2
CDR3 DNA: TGTGCCAGCAGTTTGCACTGGGCCTACGAGCAGTACTTC; CDR3 protein: CASSLHWAYEQYF; clone size: -; V gene: TRBV27; J gene: TRBJ2-7; D gene: -